Shown below are 16 T cell receptor beta chains from a single sample sequenced in a study of cytomegalovirus exposure and HLA in healthy donors. This PCR relied on a set of 60 Vbeta primers and 13 Jbeta primers. Clones were read by immunoSEQ multiplex PCR, and TCRdb kept only the in-frame ones, dropping some. The sample shows about 200,000 clones, roughly three quarters of them seen only once. The source material was PBMCs. Receptor source: a male donor in good health and CMV-seropositive.

The chain employs TRBV5-6 and TRBJ2-2, with TRBD1 as a possible D gene (5 bases). Germline-derived CDR1 and CDR2 are SGHDT and YYEEEE. This CDR3 region has 18 residues. Deletions cut 1 base from V and 7 bases from J, with 23 bases between. CDR3 in DNA: TGTGCCAGCAGCTTGTCGCTATCTTTGGGGCTTTGGGACGGGGAGCTGTTTTTT. This codes for CASSLSLSLGLWDGELFF.

This rearrangement joins TRBV13 to TRBJ1-1; D is ambiguous. Trimming cost V 4 bases and J 8 bases, with 8 bases left between them. Germline CDR1 is PRHDT and CDR2 is FYEKMQ (reference sequence). The CDR3 is 11 residues long. The DNA for the CDR3 is TGTGCCAGCAGCTCGGTCCGAGAAGCTTTCTTT. Protein sequence: CASSSVREAFF. Combining the CDR3 with reference TRBV13 and TRBJ1-1 gives the whole variable domain AAGVIQSPRHLIKEKRETATLKCYPIPRHDTVYWYQQGPGQDPQFLISFYEKMQSDKGSIPDRFSAQQFSDYHSELNMSSLELGDSALYFCASSSVREAFFGQGTRLTVV.

This clone was detected a few times. The rearrangement uses TRBV19 and TRBJ2-3; 12 bases are shared with TRBD2. The CDR3 loop spans 16 amino acids. Germline V gene data show CDR1 as LNHDA and CDR2 as SQIVND (reference sequence). V dropped 4 bases and J dropped 7; count of bases not matched to a gene: 9. CDR3 amino acids: CASSRKLAGGGHTQYF. The CDR3 DNA is TGTGCCAGTAGTAGAAAACTAGCGGGAGGAGGCCATACGCAGTATTTT.

V is TRBV19 and J is TRBJ2-7; TRBD2 matches at 7 bases. The CDR3 length is 14 residues. V lost 1 base, J lost 7 bases, and 7 bases stayed unmatched. Per germline, CDR1 LNHDA and CDR2 SQIVND (reference sequence). The CDR3 DNA follows: TGTGCCAGTAGTATAGGAGGACTAGTCGGGGAGCAGTACTTC. Encoded protein: CASSIGGLVGEQYF.

The genes are TRBV2 and TRBJ2-7, with TRBD1 matching over 9 bases. Losses at the gene ends were 9 bases for V and 2 bases for J; bases not matched to a gene: 5. The CDR3 consists of 13 residues. The germline CDR1 and CDR2 sequences are SNHLY and FYNNEI. CDR3 protein: CARARDRAYEQYF. DNA for the CDR3: TGTGCCAGGGCGAGGGACAGGGCCTACGAGCAGTACTTC.

The chain recombines TRBV6-5 with TRBJ1-1, with 9 bases aligning to TRBD1. The ends lost 5 bases at V and 1 base at J; junction bases unmatched: 5. This CDR3 spans 15 amino acids. Germline lookup yields CDR1 MNHEY and CDR2 SVGAGI. The CDR3 is CASSTRGQGNTEAFF. In DNA form, the CDR3 reads TGTGCCAGCAGTACGCGGGGACAGGGGAACACTGAAGCTTTCTTT.

V usage is TRBV4-2 and J usage is TRBJ2-1; 9 bases line up with TRBD2. V dropped 1 base and J dropped 0; count of bases not matched to a gene: 10. CDR1 and CDR2 (germline): LGHNA, YNFKEQ. This CDR3 region has 19 residues. The CDR3 here is CASSQVLRGGSSSYNEQFF. CDR3 coding DNA: TGTGCCAGCAGCCAAGTCTTGCGGGGGGGCTCAAGCTCCTACAATGAGCAGTTCTTC.

The DNA of the CDR3 is TGTGCCAGCACCGGGACAGTAGGCGGCTACACCTTC. Amino acid sequence: CASTGTVGGYTF. This chain uses TRBV6-5 with TRBJ1-2; TRBD1 matches 7 bases. The CDR3 runs 12 residues. Per germline, CDR1 MNHEY and CDR2 SVGAGI. The ends lost 7 bases at V and 8 bases at J; junction bases unmatched: 7.

The rearrangement joins TRBV9 to TRBJ1-5; no clear D gene. V lost 4 bases and J 2 bases, leaving 13 bases between the germline ends. CDR1 and CDR2 from the germline V gene are SGDLS and YYNGEE. The CDR3 extends over 15 amino acids. CDR3 in DNA: TGTGCCAGCAGCCTTTACGGGGAGGGCAATCAGCCCCAGCATTTT. It translates to CASSLYGEGNQPQHF.

This clone was observed a few times. The J gene is TRBJ1-2, the V gene TRBV4-3; D perhaps matches TRBD1 (6 bases). V lost 4 bases and J lost 4, with 10 bases in between. This CDR3 comprises 13 residues. Per the germline V gene, CDR1 is LGHNA and CDR2 is YSLEER. The CDR3 nucleotides are TGCGCCAGCAGCCGAGGACAGTCCTATGGCTACACCTTC. Encoded protein: CASSRGQSYGYTF.

In DNA form, the CDR3 reads TGTGCCAGCAACTCCGGGACAGCGAGGAATTCACCCCTCCACTTT. This codes for CASNSGTARNSPLHF. V gene TRBV6-6 combines with J gene TRBJ1-6; 7 nucleotides match TRBD1. CDR1 and CDR2 (germline): MNHNY, SVGAGI (reference sequence). Unmatched junction bases numbered 10, after V lost 7 bases and J lost 7 bases. The CDR3 spans 15 residues.

In regard to this clone: This CDR3 is also generated by other DNA sequences in the sample. This chain connects TRBV5-1 to TRBJ1-5, with 9 nucleotides matching TRBD1. This CDR3 comprises 15 residues. V gave up 4 bases and J gave up 3 bases; unmatched junction bases: 5. Germline loops: CDR1 SGHRS, CDR2 YFSETQ. The CDR3 sequence: CASSPGDRDNQPQHF. CDR3 DNA: TGCGCCAGCAGCCCCGGGGACAGGGACAATCAGCCCCAGCATTTT.

The chain combines TRBV19 with TRBJ1-5; D gene ambiguous. The CDR3 has 13 amino acids. Per the germline V gene, CDR1 is LNHDA and CDR2 is SQIVND (reference sequence). Deletions cut 6 bases from V and 2 bases from J, with 8 bases between. The CDR3 bases are TGTGCCAGTAGCCCACCGGGCAATCAGCCCCAGCATTTT. Translation: CASSPPGNQPQHF.

J is TRBJ2-7 and V is TRBV19; tentatively, D is TRBD2 (5 bases). The V gene's germline CDR1 is LNHDA and CDR2 SQIVND (reference sequence). V lost 3 bases, J lost 0 bases, and 12 bases lay in between. The CDR3 contains 15 residues. Written as DNA, the CDR3 is TGTGCCAGTAGTATCACGGCAGGAGGCTCCTACGAGCAGTACTTC. Translation: CASSITAGGSYEQYF. The whole variable domain, remainder taken from reference TRBV19 and TRBJ2-7, is DGGITQSPKYLFRKEGQNVTLSCEQNLNHDAMYWYRQDPGQGLRLIYYSQIVNDFQKGDIAEGYSVSREKKESFPLTVTSAQKNPTAFYLCASSITAGGSYEQYFGPGTRLTVT.

This sequence joins TRBV6-5 and TRBJ1-3; D is ambiguous. CDR3 length equals 15 residues. The germline V gene has CDR1 MNHEY and CDR2 SVGAGI. With 0 bases removed from V and 9 bases from J, the gap between germline ends came to 15 bases. CDR3: CASSYSSVVAGTIYF. As DNA, the CDR3 is TGTGCCAGCAGTTACTCATCAGTTGTGGCGGGCACCATATATTTT.

The chain is built from TRBV28 and TRBJ1-6; unclear D gene. Trimming pared 6 bases from V and 7 bases from J, leaving 7 bases between. There are 12 residues in the CDR3. CDR1 and CDR2 (germline): MDHEN, SYDVKM. CDR3 bases: TGTGCCAGCAGACCCACAAATTCACCCCTCCACTTT. It specifies CASRPTNSPLHF.